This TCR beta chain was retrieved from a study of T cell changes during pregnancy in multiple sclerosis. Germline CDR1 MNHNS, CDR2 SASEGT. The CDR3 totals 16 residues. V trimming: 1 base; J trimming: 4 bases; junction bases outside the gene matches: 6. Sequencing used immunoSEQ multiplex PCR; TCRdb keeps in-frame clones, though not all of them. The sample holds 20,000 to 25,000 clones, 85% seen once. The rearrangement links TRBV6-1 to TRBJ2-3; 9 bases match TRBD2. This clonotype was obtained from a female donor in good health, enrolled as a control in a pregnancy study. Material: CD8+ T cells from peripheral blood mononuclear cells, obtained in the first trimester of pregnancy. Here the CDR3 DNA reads TGTGCCAGCAGTGAAGATGGCGGGGGGGGCCCAGATACGCAGTATTTT. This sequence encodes CASSEDGGGGPDTQYF.